This TCR beta chain is from a study of naive and memory T cell subsets. The table lists this clonotype with many counts. An equimolar mix of two oligonucleotides served as the beta constant-region primer for TRBC1 and TRBC2. One entry per CDR3 protein results from TCRdb running MiXCR on the UMI-ligation and nested PCR reads. Among approximately 89,000 distinct CDR3 sequences, 7% were seen once, and the ten largest hold over 1.5%. This clonotype originated in a human donor in good health. Source material: central memory CD4+ T cells from blood.

CDR3 in DNA: TGTGCCAGCAGGGACAGGCCTACTAACTATGGCTACACCTTC. Translation: CASRDRPTNYGYTF. The rearrangement links TRBV6-1 to TRBJ1-2; TRBD1 matches at 7 bases. V trimming: 6 bases; J trimming: 0 bases; junction bases outside the gene matches: 4. The CDR3 totals 14 residues. Germline-derived CDR1 and CDR2 are MNHNS and SASEGT.